Each of the 10 T cell receptor beta chains below was sequenced from the same sample in a study of blood T cell repertoires in COVID-19. Clones were read by immunoSEQ multiplex PCR, and TCRdb kept only the in-frame ones, dropping some. In the table there are 200,000 to 300,000 clones, roughly 91% of which are singletons. The specimen sequenced was PBMCs or T cells enriched from blood (not recorded which). These receptors all come from a woman in her thirties who had recovered from COVID-19.

There are a few counts of this clone. The CDR3 loop reads CASSPEAFQVTNEKLFF. CDR3 nucleotide sequence: TGCGCCAGCAGCCCCGAAGCTTTCCAGGTGACTAATGAAAAACTGTTTTTT. V is TRBV4-3 and J is TRBJ1-4, with D uncertain. Trimming stripped 4 bases from V and 2 bases from J, with 17 bases between. The CDR3 sequence is 17 residues long. CDR1 is LGHNA, CDR2 YSLEER, per germline.

This chain connects TRBV28 to TRBJ2-1, with D possibly matching TRBD2 (7 bases). The V end was cut by 3 bases, the J end by 7 bases, with 13 bases between. CDR1 and CDR2 from the germline V gene are MDHEN and SYDVKM. This CDR3 contains 14 residues. The chain's CDR3 is CASSFGGQENEQFF. The CDR3 nucleotides are TGTGCCAGCAGTTTCGGGGGGCAGGAAAATGAGCAGTTCTTC.

The chain recombines TRBV5-6 with TRBJ2-2, with D unclear. CDR1 and CDR2 (germline): SGHDT, YYEEEE. CDR3 length: 14 amino acids. The V end was cut by 4 bases, the J end by 1 base, with 8 bases between. The CDR3 DNA reads as TGTGCCAGCAGCCTCAGGTTGAACACCGGGGAGCTGTTTTTT. Its protein product is CASSLRLNTGELFF.

A few counts support this clone. The chain combines TRBV5-1 with TRBJ1-2; D may be TRBD1 (6 bases). Germline V CDR1 and CDR2: SGHRS, YFSETQ. The CDR3 has 18 amino acids. Trimming took 4 bases from V and 4 from J, leaving 26 bases between them. CDR3 DNA: TGCGCCAGCAGCCTCCAAGGGTCAGGGGCGTTTCGGAGCTATGGCTACACCTTC. Its translation is CASSLQGSGAFRSYGYTF.

This sequence joins TRBV3-1 (or the pseudogene TRBV3-2) and TRBJ2-7, with D uncertain. The CDR3 is 15 amino acids. The germline gives CDR1 LGHDT, CDR2 YNNKEL (reference sequence). Trimming took 0 bases from V and 3 from J, leaving 12 bases between them. Written as DNA, the CDR3 is TGTGCCAGCAGCCAAGAGGGCAGAGAAGACTACGAGCAGTACTTC. It translates to CASSQEGREDYEQYF.

The sample holds one count of this clone. V is TRBV7-9 and J is TRBJ2-5; weak D call: TRBD2 (6 bases). The length of the CDR3 is 15 residues. V was cut by 0 bases and J by 1 base, with 9 bases left in between. The V gene's germline CDR1 is SEHNR and CDR2 FQNEAQ (reference sequence). CDR3 coding DNA: TGTGCCAGCAGCTTAGCCCTGGGACTCCAAGAGACCCAGTACTTC. It encodes CASSLALGLQETQYF.

This clone was counted only a few times. This chain links TRBV27 with TRBJ1-3; 7 nucleotides line up with TRBD1. V was pared by 6 bases and J by 4 bases, with 12 bases of the junction left unmatched. The germline V gene has CDR1 MNHEY and CDR2 SMNVEV (reference sequence). The CDR3 loop spans 16 amino acids. The CDR3 is CASRTHGAGGGNTIYF. The CDR3 region has the DNA TGTGCCAGCAGAACCCATGGGGCAGGGGGAGGAAACACCATATATTTT.

The V call is TRBV19, the J call TRBJ2-7; no clear D. This CDR3 is built from 13 residues. Trimming removed 3 bases at V and 2 bases at J, with 8 bases between. Germline assignment: CDR1 LNHDA and CDR2 SQIVND (reference sequence). The CDR3: CASSIELAYEQYF. The CDR3 DNA sequence: TGTGCCAGTAGTATTGAGTTGGCCTACGAGCAGTACTTC.

This clone was observed once. This sequence joins TRBV21-1 and TRBJ1-2; the tabulated D call, TRBD1, remains unverified against the DNA. TRBV21-1 is a recognized pseudogene. This CDR3 is 17 amino acids long. In DNA, the CDR3 is TGTGCCAGCAGCAAAGAGCAGGGGGTGCTCGCGGACTATGGCTACACCTTC. Translating it yields CASSKEQGVLADYGYTF.

V gene TRBV7-2 combines with J gene TRBJ1-2; D uncertain. Per the germline V gene, CDR1 is SGHTA and CDR2 is FQGNSA. The CDR3 is 16 residues long. Trimming took 2 bases from V and 3 from J, leaving 16 bases between them. The CDR3 bases are TGTGCCAGCAGCTTAATTGGTCCAGGAGGAGACTATGGCTACACCTTC. This codes for CASSLIGPGGDYGYTF.